The sequence of this T cell receptor beta chain was determined in a study of blood T cell repertoires in COVID-19. V lost 0 bases, J lost 3 bases, and 22 bases lay in between. Germline V CDR1 and CDR2: SGDLS, YYNGEE. CDR3 length: 18 amino acids. Only in-frame clones appear in the TCRdb table, and some are missing; sequencing was by immunoSEQ multiplex PCR. Of over 300,000 clones in the sample, more than 75% were seen once. This receptor was identified in a woman aged 50 to 60 with acute or convalescent COVID-19. V and J are TRBV9 and TRBJ2-7; perhaps TRBD2 as D (7 bases). Source material: peripheral blood. The CDR3 region has the DNA TGTGCCAGCAGCGTAGATTGGCGGGGAGGGGGTACCAACTACGAGCAGTACTTC. Protein sequence: CASSVDWRGGGTNYEQYF.